This T cell receptor (beta chain) came from a study of beta chain features in type 1 diabetes. Looking at the study overall: There was similarity between patients and healthy donors in age, gender and cell yields.

Note on this clone: The antigen is not known.

Germline V gene sequence: CDR1 SQVTM, CDR2 ANQGSEA. Trimming cost V 6 bases and J 2 bases; bases outside gene matches: 13. The CDR3 contains 16 residues. Notes on the study in general: When Type 1 diabetes patients were examined, their TCRB CDR3s proved moderately but significantly shorter in all four CD4+ subsets.

As every portion of the isolated RNA was reverse transcribed, the sequencing read expressed TCRB transcripts. Sequencing used immunoSEQ multiplex PCR; TCRdb keeps in-frame clones, though not all of them. Of more than 95,000 clones detected, around a sixth appear once; the ten largest clones hold 2.6%. Sequencing used central memory CD4+ T cells from blood. This receptor was obtained from a man aged 18 to 30 with type 1 diabetes. V gene TRBV29-1 combines with J gene TRBJ2-5; 9 bases agree with TRBD1. This chain's CDR3 is CSVATVGTGPQETQYF. The CDR3 nucleotides are TGCAGCGTCGCTACTGTCGGGACAGGGCCTCAAGAGACCCAGTACTTC.